These 5 T cell receptor beta chains were all obtained from the same sample, sequenced in a study of cytomegalovirus exposure and HLA in healthy donors. The PCR employed 60 Vbeta primers together with 13 Jbeta primers. TCRdb's table, derived via immunoSEQ multiplex PCR, lists solely in-frame clones and lacks some. Here the sample spans some 120,000 clones, 79% being singletons. Sequenced input: PBMCs. The receptors come from a man aged 25-45 years in good health and CMV-seropositive.

The CDR3: CASSSQGARGEQYF. CDR3 DNA: TGTGCCAGCAGCTCACAGGGGGCGCGGGGAGAGCAGTACTTC. The chain carries TRBV7-8 and TRBJ2-7; 9 positions agree with TRBD1. From germline, CDR1 is SGHVS and CDR2 FQNEAQ. V lost 4 bases, J lost 7 bases, and 8 bases stayed unmatched. The CDR3 covers 14 residues. Full variable domain (missing parts from reference TRBV7-8 and TRBJ2-7): GAGVSQSPRYKVAKRGQDVALRCDPISGHVSLFWYQQALGQGPEFLTYFQNEAQLDKSGLPSDRFFAERPEGSVSTLKIQRTQQEDSAVYLCASSSQGARGEQYFGPGTRLTVT.

As to this clone: The junction differs from germline at one of its ends, possibly a read error. This chain connects TRBV9 to TRBJ2-4; TRBD2 aligns across 10 bases. Germline assignment: CDR1 SGDLS and CDR2 YYNGEE. The CDR3 is 16 residues long. CDR3 in amino acids: CASGGAGGPGKNSQYF. The DNA of the CDR3 is TGTGCCAGCGGGGGAGCGGGGGGGCCCGGCAAAAACAGTCAGTACTTC.

The chain employs TRBV4-1 and TRBJ2-7; 12 bases are a match to TRBD1. The CDR3 consists of 16 residues. CDR1 is MGHRA, CDR2 YSYEKL, per germline. V gave up 4 bases and J gave up 5 bases; unmatched junction bases: 9. The CDR3 protein is CASSLVAGQGAHEQYF. The DNA for the CDR3 is TGCGCCAGCAGCCTAGTGGCGGGACAGGGGGCCCACGAGCAGTACTTC.

Comment on this clone: This specimen includes other DNA sequences encoding the same CDR3. V usage is TRBV27 and J usage is TRBJ1-1; weak D call: TRBD1 (5 bases). The CDR3 spans 14 residues. Germline V gene sequence: CDR1 MNHEY, CDR2 SMNVEV (reference sequence). Trimming took off 3 bases at V and 1 base at J, with 9 bases between the two ends. In DNA form, the CDR3 reads TGTGCCAGCAGTTTTCAGGGAGGGAACACTGAAGCTTTCTTT. The encoded protein is CASSFQGGNTEAFF.

This sequence joins TRBV30 and TRBJ2-3, with no clear D. Germline CDR1 is GTSNPN and CDR2 is SVGIG (reference sequence). The CDR3 totals 14 residues. Trimming shortened V by 0 bases and J by 2 bases, and 9 bases separated the two germline ends. In DNA form, the CDR3 reads TGTGCCTGGAGTGTAGACACCCTCACAGATACGCAGTATTTT. It encodes CAWSVDTLTDTQYF. Full variable domain (outside the CDR3, taken from reference TRBV30 and TRBJ2-3): SQTIHQWPATLVQPVGSPLSLECTVEGTSNPNLYWYRQAAGRGLQLLFYSVGIGQISSEVPQNLSASRPQDRQFILSSKKLLLSDSGFYLCAWSVDTLTDTQYFGPGTRLTVL.